The 15 T cell receptor beta chains presented below share a single source sample, sequenced in a study of brain T cells in children with intractable seizures. The data were produced by immunoSEQ multiplex PCR, yet TCRdb's version contains in-frame clones alone and is incomplete. The sample lists 340,000 or so clones; 85% to 95% were seen once. The time point denotes: blood from clinic visit 5 months post-surgery; TSC patient then seizure free. The input for sequencing was peripheral blood, taken 4 to 5 months after surgery. Source of these receptors: a boy under two years old with tuberous sclerosis and intractable seizures.

The chain joins TRBV10-3 to TRBJ1-4, with D tentatively TRBD1 (6 bases). This CDR3 has 14 residues. Trimming shortened V by 2 bases and J by 4 bases, and 8 bases separated the two germline ends. The germline CDR1 and CDR2 sequences are ENHRY and SYGVKD. The CDR3 nucleotides read TGTGCCATCAGTGAGGGAGGGGGTAATGAAAAACTGTTTTTT. It specifies CAISEGGGNEKLFF.

The chain carries TRBV30 and TRBJ2-6; the D is unclear. V was trimmed by 4 bases and J by 0 bases, leaving 7 bases between them. The CDR3 spans 14 residues. From germline, CDR1 is GTSNPN and CDR2 SVGIG (reference sequence). CDR3 coding DNA: TGTGCCTGGACCTATAGCTCTGGGGCCAACGTCCTGACTTTC. It translates to CAWTYSSGANVLTF.

The chain carries TRBV23-1 and TRBJ2-2; unclear D gene. TRBV23-1 falls under the ORF class, with uncertain function. The ends were cut back, 3 bases at V and 8 bases at J, with 19 bases in the middle. There are 16 residues in the CDR3. This CDR3 reads CASSQDPILSRGELFF. The DNA of the CDR3 is TGCGCCAGCAGTCAGGATCCCATCCTTAGCCGAGGGGAGCTGTTTTTT.

The V call is TRBV12-3 or TRBV12-4, the J call TRBJ1-1; D unresolved. V gave up 5 bases and J gave up 1 base, with 5 bases separating them. The CDR3 length is 12 residues. CDR3 bases: TGTGCCAGCAGTAAAGGGAACACTGAAGCTTTCTTT. Protein product: CASSKGNTEAFF.

The chain's CDR3 is CASSSIGLSSSYNSPLHF. Written as DNA, the CDR3 is TGTGCCAGCAGCTCTATTGGACTCTCGAGCTCCTATAATTCACCCCTCCACTTT. The chain carries TRBV7-9 and TRBJ1-6; no clear D. There are 18 residues in the CDR3. Germline assignment: CDR1 SEHNR and CDR2 FQNEAQ (reference sequence). V was pared by 4 bases and J by 0 bases, with 16 bases between.

The rearrangement uses TRBV7-9 and TRBJ2-7; a weak D match, TRBD1 (5 bases). V lost 5 bases and J lost 0, with 5 bases in between. In germline, CDR1 is SEHNR, CDR2 FQNEAQ (reference sequence). The CDR3 is 12 amino acids. CDR3 residues: CASSGHSYEQYF. In nucleotides, the CDR3 is TGTGCCAGCAGCGGACACTCCTACGAGCAGTACTTC. Complete variable domain (other parts from reference TRBV7-9 and TRBJ2-7): DTGVSQNPRHKITKRGQNVTFRCDPISEHNRLYWYRQTLGQGPEFLTYFQNEAQLEKSRLLSDRFSAERPKGSFSTLEIQRTEQGDSAMYLCASSGHSYEQYFGPGTRLTVT.

This clone has a single count. This chain uses TRBV21-1 with TRBJ2-2; the table calls TRBD2, which could not be checked here. TRBV21-1 is listed as a pseudogene. The length of the CDR3 is 16 residues. The CDR3 DNA sequence: TGTGCCAGCAACTCACCGGGACTAGCGAACACCGGGGAGCTGTTTTTT. As protein: CASNSPGLANTGELFF.

This clone was observed once. The junction departs from the called germline gene at one end, perhaps through a read error. The chain combines TRBV6-1 with TRBJ2-7, with D perhaps TRBD1 or TRBD2 (5 bases each). The CDR3 sequence is 18 residues long. CDR1 is MNHNS, CDR2 SASEGT, per germline. Here the CDR3 DNA reads TGTGCCAGCAGTGGGAGTACGGGGCAACAGGCGGTTTCCTCCGAGCAGTACTTC. Its protein is CASSGSTGQQAVSSEQYF.

The CDR3 loop is CASTLWSRTEAFF. The CDR3 nucleotides are TGTGCCAGCACCCTCTGGTCGCGTACTGAAGCTTTCTTT. The chain combines TRBV5-8 with TRBJ1-1; D not resolved. The V gene lost 6 bases and the J gene lost 5 bases, with 14 bases spanning the gap. Germline-derived CDR1 and CDR2 are SGHTS and YDEGEE. The CDR3 loop spans 13 amino acids.

The chain links TRBV28 to TRBJ1-5, with D hard to call. V shed 5 bases and J shed 6 bases, with 11 bases lying between them. The germline CDR1 and CDR2 sequences are MDHEN and SYDVKM. The CDR3 spans 13 residues. CDR3: CASSGQASQPQHF. DNA for the CDR3: TGTGCCAGCAGTGGGCAGGCAAGTCAGCCCCAGCATTTT.

The chain has TRBV5-4 and TRBJ2-4, with D uncertain. Germline CDR1 SGHNT, CDR2 YYREEE (reference sequence). V shed 7 bases and J shed 0 bases, with 11 bases lying between them. The CDR3 spans 14 residues. The CDR3 loop reads CASHSALAKNIQYF. CDR3 nucleotides: TGTGCCAGCCACAGCGCTTTAGCCAAAAACATTCAGTACTTC.

V and J are TRBV23-1 and TRBJ2-5; a weak D match, TRBD2 (6 bases). TRBV23-1 is marked as an open reading frame, function uncertain. The CDR3 contains 16 residues. V lost 0 bases and J 4 bases, leaving 15 bases between the germline ends. Written as DNA, the CDR3 is TGCGCCAGCAGTCAATCGAGAGGACTACCCATAGAGACCCAGTACTTC. Translating it yields CASSQSRGLPIETQYF.

The V call is TRBV18, the J call TRBJ1-1, with a tentative D call TRBD1 (6 bases). The length of the CDR3 is 15 residues. Germline CDR1 is KGHSH and CDR2 is LQKENI. V lost 5 bases to trimming and J lost 4 bases, with 17 bases between them. This chain's CDR3 is CASSGLQGRSTEAFF. The CDR3 bases are TGTGCCAGCTCAGGGCTGCAGGGGCGGTCCACTGAAGCTTTCTTT.

The chain couples TRBV11-2 to TRBJ2-7, with D perhaps TRBD1 (5 bases). This CDR3 has 11 amino acids. V dropped 3 bases and J dropped 12 bases, with 12 bases sitting between them. CDR1 and CDR2 (germline): SGHAT, FQNNGV. The CDR3 nucleotides read TGTGCCAGCAGCTTCTTACAGGATCGGTACTTC. This gives the protein CASSFLQDRYF.

The chain has TRBV7-9 and TRBJ2-5; 11 bases map to TRBD1. There are 15 residues in the CDR3. Germline V CDR1 and CDR2: SEHNR, FQNEAQ (reference sequence). The V segment lost 5 bases and the J segment 2 bases; nucleotides outside the gene matches: 4. The CDR3 loop reads CASSHGDRGQETQYF. CDR3 nucleotides: TGTGCCAGCAGCCACGGGGACAGGGGGCAAGAGACCCAGTACTTC.